This TCR beta chain was found in a study of blood T cell repertoires in COVID-19. Study overall: Collection of acute and convalescent COVID-19 samples took place in the United States, Italy and Spain.

Germline assignment: CDR1 KGHDR and CDR2 SFDVKD. This CDR3 is 15 amino acids long. V shed 4 bases, J shed 2 bases, and the junction held 5 bases outside the gene matches. TCRdb keeps only in-frame clones here, not all; method: immunoSEQ multiplex PCR. The table has about 140,000 clones, about 87% seen once. Specimen: peripheral blood. The chain is built from TRBV24-1 and TRBJ2-5; TRBD2 matches 8 bases. The origin of this receptor is a woman aged 40 to 50 with acute or convalescent COVID-19. CDR3 nucleotide sequence: TGTGCCACCAGTGACGGGGGGGCAATACAAGAGACCCAGTACTTC. Translating it yields CATSDGGAIQETQYF.